This T cell receptor beta chain was retrieved from a study of shared clonotypes between healthy human individuals. With V trimmed by 3 bases and J by 6 bases, 4 bases remained unmatched. The CDR3 covers 14 residues. Germline lookup yields CDR1 KGHSH and CDR2 LQKENI. Libraries were prepared by immunoSEQ multiplex PCR; TCRdb keeps only in-frame clonotypes and omits some of them. The table has over a million clones, 95% to 99% seen once. The J gene is TRBJ2-5, the V gene TRBV18; TRBD1 aligns across 10 bases. The sample consisted of naive CD4+ T cells sorted from blood. Subset here: CD45RA+ positively selected. This TCR was recovered from a man aged 25 to 45 in good health. Here the CDR3 reads CASSPDRGQQTQYF. CDR3 nucleotide sequence: TGTGCCAGCTCACCTGACAGGGGGCAACAGACCCAGTACTTC. The complete variable domain, with remaining parts taken from reference TRBV18 and TRBJ2-5, reads NAGVMQNPRHLVRRRGQEARLRCSPMKGHSHVYWYRQLPEEGLKFMVYLQKENIIDESGMPKERFSAEFPKEGPSILRIQQVVRGDSAAYFCASSPDRGQQTQYFGPGTRLLVL.